Presented here are 21 T cell receptor beta chains from one specimen sequenced in a study of control samples from healthy donors and cancer patients. Generated by immunoSEQ multiplex PCR, the TCRdb table keeps only in-frame clones and is missing some. This table has over 75,000 clones, about nine tenths appearing once. Input material: blood. These receptors all stem from a young man in good health.

The chain uses TRBV6-5 and TRBJ1-2; 10 nucleotides match TRBD1. Germline V gene lookup returns CDR1 MNHEY and CDR2 SVGAGI. V was pared by 2 bases and J by 7 bases, with 10 bases of the junction left unmatched. The CDR3 has 16 residues. CDR3 sequence (DNA): TGTGCCAGCAGTTACCTTGGACAGGGGGATCGGGGTGGCTACACCTTC. As protein: CASSYLGQGDRGGYTF.

The J gene is TRBJ2-7, the V gene TRBV2; D unclear. Germline assignment: CDR1 SNHLY and CDR2 FYNNEI. CDR3 length: 11 residues. Trimming removed 3 bases from V and 5 bases from J, with 5 bases in between. CDR3 nucleotide sequence: TGTGCCAGCAGTGAGGTCCACGAGCAGTACTTC. It encodes CASSEVHEQYF.

The chain has TRBV25-1 and TRBJ1-2, with TRBD1 matching 8 bases. Looked up from germline, CDR1 is MGHDK and CDR2 is SYGVNS. This CDR3 is 14 amino acids long. After removal of 4 bases from V and 5 bases from J, the junction contained 6 bases not matched to a gene. DNA for the CDR3: TGTGCCAGCAGTGGAGAACAGGGGGTTTATGGCTACACCTTC. It encodes CASSGEQGVYGYTF.

This rearrangement joins TRBV13 to TRBJ2-7, with D perhaps given as TRBD1 or TRBD2 (6 bases each). V lost 3 bases to trimming and J lost 5 bases, with 23 bases between them. CDR3 length equals 17 residues. Germline V gene data show CDR1 as PRHDT and CDR2 as FYEKMQ (reference sequence). Written as DNA, the CDR3 is TGTGCCAGCAGCTTTAGGGATTTAGGGGGGCCCCCCGACGAGCAGTACTTC. Translating it yields CASSFRDLGGPPDEQYF.

This chain links TRBV7-2 with TRBJ1-5; the D gene is possibly TRBD1 (5 bases). Looked up from germline, CDR1 is SGHTA and CDR2 is FQGNSA. The V and J ends lost 5 bases and 5 bases respectively, with 16 bases between them. CDR3 length: 15 amino acids. CDR3 bases: TGTGCCAGCAGCCCCGACAGTGTAAGGTATCAGCCCCAGCATTTT. Protein product: CASSPDSVRYQPQHF.

The genes are TRBV10-1 and TRBJ2-1, with 10 bases lining up with TRBD1. This CDR3 comprises 14 residues. The V and J ends lost 6 bases and 3 bases, in that order; junction bases with no gene match: 2. CDR1 and CDR2 from the germline V gene are WNHNN and SYGVQD (reference sequence). The CDR3: CASSRTGGYNEQFF. CDR3 DNA sequence: TGCGCCAGCAGCCGGACAGGGGGCTACAATGAGCAGTTCTTC.

This sequence joins TRBV29-1 and TRBJ2-5, with TRBD2 identical over 16 bases. Per the germline V gene, CDR1 is SQVTM and CDR2 is ANQGSEA. The V gene end was trimmed by 4 bases and the J gene end by 5 bases; junction bases not matched to a gene: 7. The CDR3 is made up of 16 amino acids. Here the CDR3 DNA reads TGCAGCGTTGCCGGGACTAGCGGGAGGGCCGGGGAGACCCAGTACTTC. This translates into CSVAGTSGRAGETQYF.

The chain uses TRBV2 and TRBJ2-5, with TRBD2 identical over 9 bases. This CDR3 spans 15 amino acids. V lost 4 bases to trimming and J lost 3 bases; unmatched junction nucleotides: 6. The germline V gene encodes CDR1 SNHLY and CDR2 FYNNEI. CDR3 amino acids: CASSGGASGEETQYF. The CDR3 nucleotides read TGTGCCAGCAGTGGAGGGGCTAGCGGGGAAGAGACCCAGTACTTC.

The gene calls are TRBV7-9 and TRBJ1-1; D may be TRBD1 (5 bases). The V end lost 6 bases, the J end lost 1 base, and 18 bases lay between the germline ends. This CDR3 comprises 16 residues. The germline V gene has CDR1 SEHNR and CDR2 FQNEAQ (reference sequence). CDR3 sequence reads: CASRPPLTAANTEAFF. CDR3 nucleotides: TGTGCCAGCAGACCCCCCCTGACAGCAGCGAACACTGAAGCTTTCTTT.

This sequence joins TRBV18 and TRBJ1-4; D is unresolved. The CDR3 spans 15 residues. Trimming cost V 3 bases and J 4 bases, with 12 bases left between them. The germline V gene has CDR1 KGHSH and CDR2 LQKENI. The CDR3 DNA sequence: TGTGCCAGCTCACCCCGGTCTGGAGGTAATGAAAAACTGTTTTTT. Protein sequence: CASSPRSGGNEKLFF.

The J gene is TRBJ2-5, the V gene TRBV5-1, with unresolved D. The CDR3 runs 12 residues. Trimming cost V 2 bases and J 0 bases, with 2 bases left between them. Germline V gene sequence: CDR1 SGHRS, CDR2 YFSETQ. CDR3 coding DNA: TGCGCCAGCAGCTTTGACCAAGAGACCCAGTACTTC. Translating it yields CASSFDQETQYF.

The V gene is TRBV11-1, the J gene TRBJ2-7; 7 bases map to TRBD1. The germline gives CDR1 SGHAT, CDR2 FQDESV (reference sequence). The CDR3 loop spans 14 amino acids. Unmatched junction bases numbered 3, after V lost 1 base and J lost 3 bases. CDR3 residues: CASSLGQGLYEQYF. DNA of the CDR3: TGTGCCAGCAGCTTAGGACAGGGCCTCTACGAGCAGTACTTC.

V is TRBV24-1 and J is TRBJ2-2; D is perhaps TRBD2 (6 bases). The germline V gene encodes CDR1 KGHDR and CDR2 SFDVKD. The CDR3 sequence is 13 residues long. Trimming shortened V by 9 bases and J by 4 bases, and 11 bases separated the two germline ends. CDR3 loop: CATAPGSTGELFF. Written as DNA, the CDR3 is TGTGCCACCGCCCCCGGGAGCACCGGGGAGCTGTTTTTT.

The CDR3 protein is CASSLDRDIRGNTIYF. For the CDR3, the DNA is TGTGCCAGCAGCTTAGACAGGGATATTCGTGGAAACACCATATATTTT. V and J are TRBV5-4 and TRBJ1-3, with 7 bases aligning to TRBD1. CDR1 and CDR2 (germline): SGHNT, YYREEE (reference sequence). The CDR3 runs to 16 residues. V shed 2 bases, J shed 3 bases, and the junction held 8 bases outside the gene matches.

J is TRBJ1-5 and V is TRBV2; 10 bases are a match to TRBD1. V was clipped by 8 bases and J by 3 bases; unmatched bases: 7. The CDR3 covers 15 residues. Looked up from germline, CDR1 is SNHLY and CDR2 is FYNNEI. The CDR3 spells CASLRGTGDNQPQHF. The CDR3 coding sequence is TGTGCCAGCCTCCGAGGGACAGGGGACAATCAGCCCCAGCATTTT.

With regard to this clone: The DNA is left out, because the CDR3 cannot be placed on it with certainty; the CDR3 is given as TCRdb lists it. The same CDR3 also results from other DNA sequences found in this sample. This chain uses TRBV27 with TRBJ2-6; the D segment call TRBD1 is taken from the table without a DNA check. Counting both end residues, the CDR3 totals 16 amino acids. CDR1 MNHEY and CDR2 SMNVEV come from the germline V gene (reference sequence). The CDR3 region is CASSWGIGSGANVLTF.

The V call is TRBV7-9, the J call TRBJ2-2; TRBD2 matches at 15 bases. The CDR3 spans 16 residues. Germline loops: CDR1 SEHNR, CDR2 FQNEAQ (reference sequence). After removal of 4 bases from V and 4 bases from J, the junction contained 1 base not matched to a gene. DNA for the CDR3: TGTGCCAGCAGCTCGGGACTAGCGGGGGGCACCGGGGAGCTGTTTTTT. Encoded protein: CASSSGLAGGTGELFF.

This chain uses TRBV18 with TRBJ1-1; TRBD1 might be the D (6 bases). V lost 1 base and J 7 bases, leaving 10 bases between the germline ends. CDR1 KGHSH and CDR2 LQKENI come from the germline V gene. The CDR3 totals 13 residues. In DNA, the CDR3 is TGTGCCAGCTCACCACAGGCAGGGGATGAAGCTTTCTTT. Its protein is CASSPQAGDEAFF.

The chain recombines TRBV7-2 with TRBJ1-2; D is unresolved. The CDR3 covers 13 residues. The V and J ends lost 5 bases and 2 bases respectively, with 9 bases between them. CDR1 is SGHTA, CDR2 FQGNSA, per germline. The CDR3 DNA reads as TGTGCCAGCAGCCCGGACCAGAACTATGGCTACACCTTC. Its protein product is CASSPDQNYGYTF.

The chain carries TRBV12-3 or TRBV12-4 and TRBJ2-1; unclear D gene. V was shortened by 2 bases and J by 6 bases, with 5 bases between the two germline ends. This CDR3 spans 12 amino acids. DNA for the CDR3: TGTGCCAGCAGTTTATGGGTCAATGAGCAGTTCTTC. Translation gives CASSLWVNEQFF.

The chain has TRBV2 and TRBJ1-1; D is ambiguous. CDR1 and CDR2 from the germline V gene are SNHLY and FYNNEI. V lost 11 bases and J 4 bases, leaving 11 bases between the germline ends. The CDR3 is 11 residues long. The CDR3 region has the DNA TGTGCCGGGGTGGCTATCACTGAAGCTTTCTTT. Encoded protein: CAGVAITEAFF.